These 28 T cell receptor beta chains were all obtained from the same sample, sequenced in a study of shared clonotypes between healthy human individuals. Data came from immunoSEQ multiplex PCR; TCRdb stores just in-frame clones and leaves some out. The sample shows around 990,000 clones, roughly 80% of them seen only once. The sample consisted of memory CD4+ T cells from PBMCs. Subset here: CD45RA-negative fraction. The receptor set was obtained from a man between 18 and 29 years old in good health. Some clones in this sample may be carry-over from other donors' samples.

The CDR3 nucleotides read TGTGCCAGCACCCCGGACAACATGAACACTGAAGCTTTCTTT. As protein: CASTPDNMNTEAFF. V is TRBV7-9 and J is TRBJ1-1; tentative D call: TRBD1 (5 bases). Germline loops: CDR1 SEHNR, CDR2 FQNEAQ (reference sequence). The CDR3 is 14 amino acids. Trimming cost V 7 bases and J 0 bases, with 12 bases left between them.

The J gene is TRBJ1-1, the V gene TRBV19, with no clear D. V was clipped by 9 bases and J by 11 bases, with 22 bases between them. The germline gives CDR1 LNHDA, CDR2 SQIVND (reference sequence). The CDR3 has 13 residues. The CDR3 region has the DNA TGTGCCAGCACCGCCGGGAGGGCGTATCGGGCTTTCTTT. It yields the protein CASTAGRAYRAFF. The variable domain in full, with the rest retrieved from reference TRBV19 and TRBJ1-1, is DGGITQSPKYLFRKEGQNVTLSCEQNLNHDAMYWYRQDPGQGLRLIYYSQIVNDFQKGDIAEGYSVSREKKESFPLTVTSAQKNPTAFYLCASTAGRAYRAFFGQGTRLTVV.

The chain combines TRBV5-1 with TRBJ2-5; no reliable D call. The germline CDR1 and CDR2 sequences are SGHRS and YFSETQ. This CDR3 is 14 amino acids long. V lost 3 bases and J lost 4, with 13 bases in between. In DNA form, the CDR3 reads TGCGCCAGCAGCTCCCGGTTTACCGGAGAGACCCAGTACTTC. Encoded protein: CASSSRFTGETQYF. Variable domain in full (rest from reference TRBV5-1 and TRBJ2-5): KAGVTQTPRYLIKTRGQQVTLSCSPISGHRSVSWYQQTPGQGLQFLFEYFSETQRNKGNFPGRFSGRQFSNSRSEMNVSTLELGDSALYLCASSSRFTGETQYFGPGTRLLVL.

The gene calls are TRBV2 and TRBJ2-5; the D gene could be TRBD1 or TRBD2 (7 bases each). V was shortened by 6 bases and J by 2 bases, with 16 bases between the two germline ends. The CDR3 totals 15 residues. Germline-derived CDR1 and CDR2 are SNHLY and FYNNEI. The chain's CDR3 is CASSATGTKQETQYF. DNA for the CDR3: TGTGCCAGCAGCGCGACAGGGACTAAGCAAGAGACCCAGTACTTC.

This clone was detected once. The V call is TRBV6-5, the J call TRBJ1-5, with 7 positions matching TRBD1. Trimming removed 6 bases from V and 3 bases from J; junction bases left unmatched: 5. In germline, CDR1 is MNHEY, CDR2 SVGAGI. The CDR3 contains 14 residues. Here the CDR3 reads CASSPQGPNQPQHF. The CDR3 DNA sequence: TGTGCCAGCAGCCCACAGGGGCCCAATCAGCCCCAGCATTTT.

The J gene is TRBJ2-2, the V gene TRBV9, with D tentatively TRBD1 (5 bases). There are 18 residues in the CDR3. The V end lost 0 bases, the J end lost 1 base, and 16 bases lay between the germline ends. Looked up from germline, CDR1 is SGDLS and CDR2 is YYNGEE. The chain's CDR3 is CASSVAIGADLNTGELFF. DNA for the CDR3: TGTGCCAGCAGCGTAGCTATTGGGGCGGACCTGAACACCGGGGAGCTGTTTTTT.

The rearrangement links TRBV28 to TRBJ2-7, with D uncertain. There are 15 residues in the CDR3. V was cut by 6 bases and J by 3 bases, with 18 bases left in between. Germline CDR1 MDHEN, CDR2 SYDVKM. CDR3 in amino acids: CASSEVDPVIYEQYF. CDR3 nucleotides: TGTGCCAGCAGCGAGGTAGACCCCGTTATCTACGAGCAGTACTTC.

The gene calls are TRBV10-3 and TRBJ1-2; D is ambiguous. The CDR3 sequence is 13 residues long. Germline CDR1 reads ENHRY; CDR2 reads SYGVKD. V was clipped by 3 bases and J by 4 bases, with 9 bases between them. The CDR3 spells CAISEEGFYGYTF. The CDR3 bases are TGTGCCATCAGTGAAGAGGGATTCTATGGCTACACCTTC.

The rearrangement links TRBV6-1 to TRBJ1-4; the match to TRBD1 covers 8 bases. V was clipped by 4 bases and J by 1 base; unmatched bases: 8. The CDR3 extends over 17 amino acids. The V gene's germline CDR1 is MNHNS and CDR2 SASEGT. Here the CDR3 DNA reads TGTGCCAGCAGTGTCCGGACAGGGAGTGGAACTAATGAAAAACTGTTTTTT. Its protein is CASSVRTGSGTNEKLFF.

This clone was recorded at least ten times. J is TRBJ1-5 and V is TRBV6-1; D remains ambiguous. Looked up from germline, CDR1 is MNHNS and CDR2 is SASEGT. The CDR3 consists of 14 residues. The germline V and J ends were trimmed by 5 bases and 0 bases, with 8 bases remaining between them. The CDR3 region has the DNA TGTGCCAGCAGTAAAGGCTATAGCAATCAGCCCCAGCATTTT. Translated: CASSKGYSNQPQHF.

The chain employs TRBV5-1 and TRBJ2-1; D remains unclear. Between the trimmed V and J ends, which lost 0 bases and 2 bases, there was a span of 12 bases. Germline CDR1 and CDR2: SGHRS and YFSETQ. The CDR3 is 16 amino acids. The CDR3: CASSLAGSVAYNEQFF. The CDR3 coding sequence is TGCGCCAGCAGCTTGGCCGGGTCAGTTGCCTACAATGAGCAGTTCTTC.

This clone was seen a few times. CDR3 sequence reads: CASSLAIPGQGGINEKLFF. CDR3 nucleotide sequence: TGTGCCAGCAGTTTAGCGATCCCGGGACAGGGAGGGATTAATGAAAAACTGTTTTTT. The J gene is TRBJ1-4, the V gene TRBV27, with 9 bases lining up with TRBD1. Germline-derived CDR1 and CDR2 are MNHEY and SMNVEV (reference sequence). The CDR3 contains 19 residues. Germline trimming cut 2 bases from V and 4 bases from J; bases unmatched to any gene: 14. Combining the CDR3 with reference TRBV27 and TRBJ1-4 gives the whole variable domain EAQVTQNPRYLITVTGKKLTVTCSQNMNHEYMSWYRQDPGLGLRQIYYSMNVEVTDKGDVPEGYKVSRKEKRNFPLILESPSPNQTSLYFCASSLAIPGQGGINEKLFFGSGTQLSVL.

V usage is TRBV6-6 and J usage is TRBJ1-3; TRBD1 is a possible D gene (5 bases). The V end was cut by 2 bases, the J end by 4 bases, with 15 bases between. There are 16 residues in the CDR3. Germline loops: CDR1 MNHNY, CDR2 SVGAGI (reference sequence). CDR3 region: CASSYPGGAPGNTIYF. The CDR3 DNA reads TGTGCCAGCAGTTACCCCGGCGGGGCGCCAGGAAACACCATATATTTT.

This clone was seen only once. Written as DNA, the CDR3 is TGTGCCAGCAGTGGGTTTTTGACAGGGGGGAGCTCTGGGGCCAACGTCCTGACTTTC. Protein sequence: CASSGFLTGGSSGANVLTF. The chain is built from TRBV6-1 and TRBJ2-6; TRBD1 matches 9 bases. CDR3 length: 19 amino acids. From germline, CDR1 is MNHNS and CDR2 SASEGT. Losses at the gene ends were 4 bases for V and 0 bases for J; bases not matched to a gene: 10.

The chain is built from TRBV18 and TRBJ2-3; TRBD1 is a possible D gene (5 bases). V dropped 3 bases and J dropped 5 bases, with 18 bases sitting between them. Per germline, CDR1 KGHSH and CDR2 LQKENI. The CDR3 totals 16 residues. The CDR3 region has the DNA TGTGCCAGCTCACCCGGACCGGGTTTGGGGCGAGATACGCAGTATTTT. This codes for CASSPGPGLGRDTQYF. Drawing the rest from reference TRBV18 and TRBJ2-3, the complete variable domain is NAGVMQNPRHLVRRRGQEARLRCSPMKGHSHVYWYRQLPEEGLKFMVYLQKENIIDESGMPKERFSAEFPKEGPSILRIQQVVRGDSAAYFCASSPGPGLGRDTQYFGPGTRLTVL.

This clone showed up just a few times. The V and J genes are TRBV27 and TRBJ2-1; 10 bases match TRBD1. This CDR3 contains 15 residues. Germline trimming cut 4 bases from V and 5 bases from J; bases unmatched to any gene: 5. Per the germline V gene, CDR1 is MNHEY and CDR2 is SMNVEV (reference sequence). The CDR3 protein is CASSWDRGLNNEQFF. For the CDR3, the DNA is TGTGCCAGCAGTTGGGACAGGGGACTGAACAATGAGCAGTTCTTC.

This clone was found many times. The chain carries TRBV19 and TRBJ1-5; D is undetermined. In germline, CDR1 is LNHDA, CDR2 SQIVND (reference sequence). V lost 8 bases, J lost 1 base, and 9 bases lay in between. The CDR3 is 13 residues long. The CDR3 spells CASGSFSNQPQHF. In nucleotides, the CDR3 is TGTGCCAGTGGATCCTTCAGCAATCAGCCCCAGCATTTT.

The chain employs TRBV6-1 and TRBJ2-1, with D maybe TRBD2 (5 bases). The CDR3 sequence is 13 residues long. The germline V and J ends were trimmed by 7 bases and 8 bases, with 15 bases remaining between them. CDR1 is MNHNS, CDR2 SASEGT, per germline. The CDR3 loop reads CASTMEAWDEQFF. Here the CDR3 DNA reads TGTGCCAGCACTATGGAGGCTTGGGATGAGCAGTTCTTC.

The chain recombines TRBV7-3 with TRBJ2-1, with 7 bases matching TRBD2. The CDR3 covers 16 residues. Germline values: CDR1 SGHTA, CDR2 FQGTGA. V shed 0 bases and J 2 bases; nucleotides not matched to a gene: 4. CDR3 region: CASSLTAGAAYNEQFF. CDR3 DNA: TGTGCCAGCAGCTTAACGGCGGGAGCCGCCTACAATGAGCAGTTCTTC. The whole variable domain, remainder taken from reference TRBV7-3 and TRBJ2-1, is GAGVSQTPSNKVTEKGKYVELRCDPISGHTALYWYRQSLGQGPEFLIYFQGTGAADDSGLPNDRFFAVRPEGSVSTLKIQRTERGDSAVYLCASSLTAGAAYNEQFFGPGTRLTVL.

This clone has more than one count but fewer than ten. CDR3 sequence (DNA): TGTGCCAGCAGTTACGTAGCGGCGAACACCGGGGAGCTGTTTTTT. Translation gives CASSYVAANTGELFF. V is TRBV6-5 and J is TRBJ2-2; weak D call: TRBD2 (6 bases). The germline V gene encodes CDR1 MNHEY and CDR2 SVGAGI. The V and J ends lost 2 bases and 0 bases respectively, with 7 bases between them. This CDR3 is 15 amino acids long.

J is TRBJ2-1 and V is TRBV2; 10 nucleotides match TRBD1. Germline CDR1 SNHLY, CDR2 FYNNEI. V dropped 7 bases and J dropped 8; count of bases not matched to a gene: 11. The CDR3 is 15 amino acids. For the CDR3, the DNA is TGTGCCAGCATTCCCGACAGGGGGCGGTTTTATGAGCAGTTCTTC. Its protein product is CASIPDRGRFYEQFF.

The CDR3: CASSQTQGGNIQYF. The DNA of the CDR3 is TGCGCCAGCAGTCAAACGCAGGGGGGAAACATTCAGTACTTC. This chain joins TRBV5-1 and TRBJ2-4, with TRBD1 as a possible D gene (7 bases). V dropped 5 bases and J dropped 6 bases, with 15 bases sitting between them. The CDR3 consists of 14 residues. CDR1 SGHRS and CDR2 YFSETQ come from the germline V gene.

The J gene is TRBJ2-7, the V gene TRBV7-3; D remains unclear. The germline V gene encodes CDR1 SGHTA and CDR2 FQGTGA. V was cut by 4 bases and J by 2 bases, with 9 bases left in between. There are 13 residues in the CDR3. The CDR3 nucleotides are TGTGCCAGCAGCTCCACGGGCCCCTACGAGCAGTACTTC. Protein: CASSSTGPYEQYF.

The chain carries TRBV9 and TRBJ2-3; tentatively, D is TRBD2 (5 bases). The V gene's germline CDR1 is SGDLS and CDR2 YYNGEE. CDR3 length equals 14 residues. The ends were cut back, 3 bases at V and 0 bases at J, with 8 bases in the middle. The CDR3 is CASSERTSTDTQYF. CDR3 DNA sequence: TGTGCCAGCAGCGAACGGACTAGCACAGATACGCAGTATTTT.

The J gene is TRBJ1-1, the V gene TRBV30; unclear D gene. The CDR3 contains 11 residues. V was cut by 4 bases and J by 7 bases, with 10 bases left in between. From germline, CDR1 is GTSNPN and CDR2 SVGIG (reference sequence). As DNA, the CDR3 is TGTGCCTGGACCTCAGACAATGAAGCTTTCTTT. Translated: CAWTSDNEAFF.

This clone was counted a few times. DNA of the CDR3: TGCGCCAGCAGCCAAGGGGACAGGGAATGGTATAGCAATCAGCCCCAGCATTTT. Translated: CASSQGDREWYSNQPQHF. The chain is built from TRBV4-1 and TRBJ1-5, with TRBD1 identical over 9 bases. Germline V CDR1 and CDR2: MGHRA, YSYEKL. The CDR3 is 18 residues long. The trim removed 1 base at V and 0 bases at J, leaving 7 bases unmatched.

This clone was found once. The gene calls are TRBV29-1 and TRBJ1-2; 7 nucleotides align to TRBD1. J was trimmed by 4 bases and V by 3 bases; bases with no gene match: 8. Germline assignment: CDR1 SQVTM and CDR2 ANQGSEA. The CDR3 loop spans 14 amino acids. The DNA for the CDR3 is TGCAGCGTTGATCACAGGGGCCCCATCTATGGCTACACCTTC. Protein sequence: CSVDHRGPIYGYTF.

This clone was counted a single time. The V gene is TRBV18, the J gene TRBJ1-1; no clear D gene. The CDR3 is made up of 14 amino acids. V gave up 5 bases and J gave up 0 bases, with 10 bases separating them. From germline, CDR1 is KGHSH and CDR2 LQKENI. In nucleotides, the CDR3 is TGTGCCAGCTCAGCTCAAACAGTGAACACTGAAGCTTTCTTT. This encodes CASSAQTVNTEAFF.